This T cell receptor beta chain derives from a study of T cell repertoires in cytomegalovirus infection. MiXCR, run by TCRdb on the reads, gives a single entry per CDR3 protein. Among around 530,000 distinct CDR3 sequences listed, around a quarter were seen once. CDR3 length: 14 residues. V was clipped by 7 bases and J by 1 base, with 10 bases between them. In germline, CDR1 is MDHEN, CDR2 SYDVKM. This receptor was obtained from a human donor in good health (CMV status not recorded). Some clones in this sample may be carry-over from other donors' samples. The chain combines TRBV28 with TRBJ2-2, with D uncertain. The sample taken for sequencing was PBMCs. CDR3 protein: CASTLTWNTGELFF. The CDR3, as DNA: TGTGCCAGCACCTTAACTTGGAACACCGGGGAGCTGTTTTTT.